These 23 T cell receptor beta chains originate from one sample sequenced in a study of monozygotic twins with inflammatory bowel disease. For each CDR3 protein, TCRdb gives one entry from its re-call of the 5' RACE reads, without DNA. This sample's table reports fewer than 400,000 distinct CDR3 sequences. The sequenced sample was blood. Receptors were obtained from a human donor with ulcerative colitis or Crohn's disease, or a healthy co-twin of an affected twin (not recorded which).

The J gene is TRBJ2-1, the V gene TRBV7-2; TCRdb outputs TRBD1, but without DNA this stays unchecked. The V gene's germline CDR1 is SGHTA and CDR2 FQGNSA. CDR3 length: 15 residues. The CDR3 sequence: CVSSLGDRTIERTFF.

This chain links TRBV5-1 with TRBJ2-3; TCRdb indicates TRBD1, and absent DNA this call remains unverified. CDR3 size: 16 residues. From germline, CDR1 is SGHRS and CDR2 YFSETQ. Here the CDR3 reads CASRPRDTLGSDTQYF. Looking up the rest from reference TRBV5-1 and TRBJ2-3 gives the full variable domain: KAGVTQTPRYLIKTRGQQVTLSCSPISGHRSVSWYQQTPGQGLQFLFEYFSETQRNKGNFPGRFSGRQFSNSRSEMNVSTLELGDSALYLCASRPRDTLGSDTQYFGPGTRLTVL.

The J gene is TRBJ2-7, the V gene TRBV27. CDR3 size: 14 residues. Germline V lookup: CDR1 MNHEY, CDR2 SMNVEV (reference sequence). CDR3: CASSAVGSSYEQYF.

The V and J genes are TRBV12-3 or TRBV12-4 and TRBJ1-5; absent DNA, TCRdb's TRBD1 call cannot be checked. This CDR3 contains 14 residues. This CDR3 reads CASSLAAGRQPQHF.

The chain employs TRBV28 and TRBJ2-7; TCRdb gives TRBD1 as the D gene, but with no DNA this cannot be confirmed. The CDR3 totals 13 residues. Germline CDR1 and CDR2: MDHEN and SYDVKM. This chain's CDR3 is CASRAGGPSEQYF.

This chain uses TRBV5-1 with TRBJ2-1; TCRdb selects TRBD1, and the lack of DNA leaves this call unchecked. The CDR3 totals 15 residues. From germline, CDR1 is SGHRS and CDR2 YFSETQ. Here the CDR3 reads CASSWSGQSWNEQFF.

V is TRBV6-1 and J is TRBJ2-7; TCRdb outputs TRBD1, but without DNA this stays unchecked. There are 15 residues in the CDR3. Germline V gene data show CDR1 as MNHNS and CDR2 as SASEGT. CDR3 amino acids: CASSDRTGGSYEQYF.

This sequence joins TRBV10-1 and TRBJ2-7; as DNA is missing, the TRBD2 call by TCRdb cannot be tested. The CDR3 covers 16 residues. The germline CDR1 and CDR2 sequences are WNHNN and SYGVQD (reference sequence). The CDR3 sequence is CASSDAGLAGSYEQYF.

CDR3: CASSTEGGITGELFF. The V and J genes are TRBV28 and TRBJ2-2; TCRdb's D call, TRBD2, is unchecked because there is no DNA. Germline CDR1 MDHEN, CDR2 SYDVKM. This CDR3 comprises 15 residues.

This chain joins TRBV7-8 and TRBJ2-1; the TRBD2 assignment by TCRdb is unverifiable without DNA. CDR1 and CDR2 (germline): SGHVS, FQNEAQ. The CDR3 covers 17 residues. The CDR3 loop is CASSLVGTSGGLNEQFF.

The rearrangement links TRBV7-2 to TRBJ2-7; TCRdb reports TRBD2, a call that lacks DNA to check it against. Germline values: CDR1 SGHTA, CDR2 FQGNSA. The CDR3 is 14 amino acids. The CDR3 sequence: CASSSQIGRAVPYF.

This chain links TRBV12-3 or TRBV12-4 with TRBJ2-7. The CDR3 length is 15 residues. This CDR3 is CASSLTWPHVYEQYF.

The chain is built from TRBV12-3 or TRBV12-4 and TRBJ2-7; TCRdb reports TRBD2, a call that lacks DNA to check it against. CDR3 length: 16 residues. The CDR3 here is CASSLGGQRKSYEQYF.

The genes are TRBV5-1 and TRBJ2-5. Germline assignment: CDR1 SGHRS and CDR2 YFSETQ. The CDR3 spans 11 residues. The CDR3 spells CASTVGETQYF.

The chain recombines TRBV28 with TRBJ2-7. Per the germline V gene, CDR1 is MDHEN and CDR2 is SYDVKM. The CDR3 length is 14 residues. CDR3 loop: CASSFEAISYEQYF.

The J gene is TRBJ1-2, the V gene TRBV10-3; no DNA is available, so the TRBD1 call from TCRdb remains unchecked. The CDR3 has 13 amino acids. CDR1 is ENHRY and CDR2 is SYGVKD in the germline V gene. This CDR3 reads CAFSDWMGDGYTF.

The chain has TRBV4-2 and TRBJ1-4; checking the TCRdb D call of TRBD1 is not possible without DNA. CDR3 length: 14 residues. The germline gives CDR1 LGHNA, CDR2 YNFKEQ. CDR3 sequence reads: CASGKGQANEKLFF.

This chain links TRBV6-1 with TRBJ1-5; the D gene TCRdb calls, TRBD1, cannot be checked with no DNA. CDR1 MNHNS and CDR2 SASEGT come from the germline V gene. The length of the CDR3 is 17 residues. The CDR3 protein is CASSRSRRTYSNQPQHF.

The chain uses TRBV20-1 and TRBJ2-2; TCRdb reports TRBD2, a call that lacks DNA to check it against. CDR3 length equals 17 residues. Germline CDR1 reads DFQATT; CDR2 reads SNEGSKA (reference sequence). This CDR3 reads CSARDRTSGTNTGELFF.

The chain carries TRBV7-7 and TRBJ2-2; TCRdb indicates TRBD2, and absent DNA this call remains unverified. Germline loops: CDR1 SSHAT, CDR2 FNYEAQ (reference sequence). The CDR3 spans 15 residues. This chain's CDR3 is CASSLTIAGSGELFF. Supplemented by reference TRBV7-7 and TRBJ2-2, the full variable domain reads GAGVSQSPRYKVTKRGQDVTLRCDPISSHATLYWYQQALGQGPEFLTYFNYEAQPDKSGLPSDRFSAERPEGSISTLTIQRTEQRDSAMYRCASSLTIAGSGELFFGEGSRLTVL.

The CDR3: CASSMSANTDTQYF. The chain employs TRBV5-1 and TRBJ2-3. The CDR3 has 14 residues. The germline gives CDR1 SGHRS, CDR2 YFSETQ. Complete variable domain (other parts from reference TRBV5-1 and TRBJ2-3): KAGVTQTPRYLIKTRGQQVTLSCSPISGHRSVSWYQQTPGQGLQFLFEYFSETQRNKGNFPGRFSGRQFSNSRSEMNVSTLELGDSALYLCASSMSANTDTQYFGPGTRLTVL.

The rearrangement joins TRBV27 to TRBJ2-6; TCRdb indicates TRBD1, and absent DNA this call remains unverified. The CDR3 spans 16 residues. Germline-derived CDR1 and CDR2 are MNHEY and SMNVEV (reference sequence). The CDR3 sequence: CASSLSAGAGANVLTF.

The V gene is TRBV7-2, the J gene TRBJ2-7; TCRdb outputs TRBD1, but without DNA this stays unchecked. The length of the CDR3 is 15 residues. CDR1 is SGHTA and CDR2 is FQGNSA in the germline V gene. Here the CDR3 reads CASRFDRGERYEQYF.